The 20 T cell receptor beta chains below come from one sample, sequenced in a study of early T cells in non-severe SARS-CoV-2 infection. TCRdb used MiXCR to reprocess the 5' RACE reads, holding one entry per CDR3 protein. The sample has 20,000 to 30,000 distinct CDR3 sequences; around 4% are singletons. Sequencing was performed on whole blood. The receptor source for this set is an adult who was a healthcare worker with PCR-confirmed SARS-CoV-2 infection or an uninfected control (not recorded which).

This clonotype was observed at least ten times. The rearrangement joins TRBV12-3 or TRBV12-4 to TRBJ2-7, with 13 bases that match TRBD2. The CDR3 spans 15 residues. The trim removed 6 bases at V and 2 bases at J, leaving 4 bases unmatched. The CDR3 loop is CASSPGLAGTYEQYF. DNA of the CDR3: TGTGCCAGCAGCCCGGGACTAGCGGGAACCTACGAGCAGTACTTC.

The table lists this clonotype with a few counts. The rearrangement joins TRBV29-1 to TRBJ2-7, with TRBD2 as a possible D gene (7 bases). The germline gives CDR1 SQVTM, CDR2 ANQGSEA. V lost 6 bases, J lost 6 bases, and 24 bases lay in between. This CDR3 has 15 residues. The CDR3 sequence: CSVPGGPYYSSEQYF. CDR3 DNA: TGCAGCGTCCCCGGGGGGCCTTACTACTCTTCCGAGCAGTACTTC.

The J gene is TRBJ2-3, the V gene TRBV2; D call uncertain. Trimming stripped 10 bases from V and 4 bases from J, with 9 bases between. Germline V CDR1 and CDR2: SNHLY, FYNNEI. The CDR3 is made up of 11 amino acids. DNA of the CDR3: TGTGCCACCTCCTTCGCAGATACGCAGTATTTT. Encoded protein: CATSFADTQYF.

CDR3 nucleotides: TGTGCCAGCAGTTCCTCCGGGACTAGCGCGGAGACCCAGTACTTC. Translating gives CASSSSGTSAETQYF. The genes are TRBV7-9 and TRBJ2-5; 10 positions agree with TRBD2. The CDR3 covers 15 residues. Germline lookup yields CDR1 SEHNR and CDR2 FQNEAQ (reference sequence). The junction had 9 bases not matched to a gene; V was cut back by 6 bases and J by 5 bases.

This clonotype has at least ten counts. The CDR3: CSAPVVSSHEQYF. The CDR3 nucleotides read TGCAGTGCCCCGGTCGTCTCCAGCCACGAGCAGTACTTC. J is TRBJ2-7 and V is TRBV20-1; D unresolved. The CDR3 runs 13 residues. Germline V gives CDR1 DFQATT, CDR2 SNEGSKA (reference sequence). The V end was cut by 6 bases, the J end by 5 bases, with 17 bases between.

This clonotype was picked up many times. This chain connects TRBV5-1 to TRBJ2-3; the D is unclear. Trimming took 6 bases from V and 0 from J, leaving 11 bases between them. The CDR3 consists of 14 residues. In germline, CDR1 is SGHRS, CDR2 YFSETQ. The DNA for the CDR3 is TGCGCCAGCAATGTGGAATCTAGCACAGATACGCAGTATTTT. Protein: CASNVESSTDTQYF.

This clonotype was counted at least ten times. One end of the junction varies from germline; a read error may be responsible. This chain connects TRBV29-1 to TRBJ2-1, with a tentative D call TRBD2 (6 bases). The CDR3 length is 13 residues. Germline V gene data show CDR1 as SQVTM and CDR2 as ANQGSEA. The CDR3 DNA sequence: TGCAGCCTTGAAGGAAAGCGGGACAATGAGCAGTTCTTC. This sequence encodes CSLEGKRDNEQFF.

Ten or more counts support this clonotype. This rearrangement joins TRBV6-2 or TRBV6-3 to TRBJ2-7, with TRBD2 matching over 7 bases. This CDR3 is built from 14 residues. The trim removed 6 bases at V and 3 bases at J, leaving 8 bases unmatched. The germline gives CDR1 MNHEY, CDR2 SVGEGT. The CDR3 is CASRSWGLLYEQYF. CDR3 nucleotides: TGTGCCAGCAGATCGTGGGGACTACTCTACGAGCAGTACTTC.

There are many counts of this clonotype. This chain links TRBV4-1 with TRBJ2-1; D not certain. V was clipped by 0 bases and J by 8 bases, with 17 bases between them. Germline V gene lookup returns CDR1 MGHRA and CDR2 YSYEKL. This CDR3 has 16 residues. The CDR3 bases are TGCGCCAGCAGCCAAGATTTCGGAGCTCCTGGGGATGAGCAGTTCTTC. Encoded protein: CASSQDFGAPGDEQFF.

This clonotype was observed a handful of times. The chain links TRBV28 to TRBJ2-3; 7 nucleotides align to TRBD2. Germline V gene lookup returns CDR1 MDHEN and CDR2 SYDVKM. The CDR3 spans 18 residues. V shed 6 bases and J 1 base; nucleotides not matched to a gene: 16. The DNA for the CDR3 is TGTGCCAGCAGCCGTCTCGCGGGAGTGGAATGGGGCACAGATACGCAGTATTTT. Amino acid sequence: CASSRLAGVEWGTDTQYF.

This clonotype was found many times. The chain is built from TRBV19 and TRBJ1-2; 9 bases fit TRBD1. Trimming took 9 bases from V and 7 from J; bases not matched to a gene: 15. CDR3 length equals 15 residues. The germline gives CDR1 LNHDA, CDR2 SQIVND (reference sequence). CDR3 coding DNA: TGTGCCAGCCACGCCGGGACAGGGCTGACGGGTGGCTACACCTTC. It encodes CASHAGTGLTGGYTF.

J is TRBJ1-6 and V is TRBV15; D uncertain. Germline V gives CDR1 LNHNV, CDR2 YYDKDF (reference sequence). The CDR3 spans 13 residues. Between the trimmed V and J ends, which lost 0 bases and 6 bases, there was a span of 3 bases. The CDR3 DNA sequence: TGTGCCACCAGCAGAGACCGTAATTCACCCCTCCACTTT. It translates to CATSRDRNSPLHF. The whole variable domain, filled in from reference TRBV15 and TRBJ1-6, reads DAMVIQNPRYQVTQFGKPVTLSCSQTLNHNVMYWYQQKSSQAPKLLFHYYDKDFNNEADTPDNFQSRRPNTSFCFLDIRSPGLGDTAMYLCATSRDRNSPLHFGNGTRLTVT.

Judged by abundance, this clonotype is medium-sized (0.01 to 0.1%). The rearrangement links TRBV20-1 to TRBJ2-1, with 8 bases identical to TRBD1. Germline loops: CDR1 DFQATT, CDR2 SNEGSKA (reference sequence). The J segment lost 1 base and the V segment lost 4 bases, leaving 6 bases of the junction unmatched. This CDR3 has 15 amino acids. In DNA, the CDR3 is TGCAGTGCTACGCAGGGGGCGTCGTCCTACAATGAGCAGTTCTTC. This gives the protein CSATQGASSYNEQFF.

This clonotype was detected ten times or more. This chain uses TRBV30 with TRBJ1-3; D is undetermined. The V gene lost 4 bases and the J gene lost 0 bases, with 13 bases spanning the gap. The CDR3 length is 15 residues. CDR1 is GTSNPN, CDR2 SVGIG, per germline (reference sequence). The CDR3 here is CAWIGPILSGNTIYF. As DNA, the CDR3 is TGTGCCTGGATCGGACCGATTCTCTCTGGAAACACCATATATTTT.

This clonotype was detected many times. This chain uses TRBV28 with TRBJ2-5; 7 bases are shared with TRBD2. The CDR3 covers 16 residues. V dropped 3 bases and J dropped 3; count of bases not matched to a gene: 10. CDR1 and CDR2 from the germline V gene are MDHEN and SYDVKM. This CDR3 reads CASSFPQTSSEETQYF. CDR3 DNA sequence: TGTGCCAGCAGTTTCCCCCAGACTAGCAGCGAAGAGACCCAGTACTTC.

This clonotype came up a few times. This chain joins TRBV29-1 and TRBJ2-7; 7 nucleotides agree with TRBD1. This CDR3 spans 14 amino acids. V lost 5 bases, J lost 2 bases, and 9 bases stayed unmatched. Germline CDR1 and CDR2: SQVTM and ANQGSEA. CDR3 sequence (DNA): TGCAGCGTTCGGCGAGGGGGACAGACCTACGAGCAGTACTTC. Its protein product is CSVRRGGQTYEQYF.

This clonotype was detected only a few times. V gene TRBV19 combines with J gene TRBJ1-5, with 7 bases fitting TRBD1. The CDR3 contains 13 residues. V lost 9 bases and J lost 3; bases outside the gene matches: 5. Germline V lookup: CDR1 LNHDA, CDR2 SQIVND (reference sequence). CDR3: CASSGQYNQPQHF. CDR3 DNA sequence: TGTGCCAGCTCGGGACAGTACAATCAGCCCCAGCATTTT.

This clonotype was counted at least ten times. The chain uses TRBV27 and TRBJ2-1; a weak D match, TRBD1 (5 bases). Trimming shortened V by 3 bases and J by 5 bases, and 8 bases separated the two germline ends. The CDR3 loop spans 13 amino acids. Germline V gene data show CDR1 as MNHEY and CDR2 as SMNVEV (reference sequence). The CDR3 DNA reads as TGTGCCAGCAGTTTCAGGGAACACAATGAGCAGTTCTTC. This sequence encodes CASSFREHNEQFF.

V is TRBV5-1 and J is TRBJ2-3; D might be TRBD2 (6 bases). The germline V gene has CDR1 SGHRS and CDR2 YFSETQ. The CDR3 is made up of 17 amino acids. The V end was cut by 0 bases, the J end by 0 bases, with 14 bases between. The CDR3 spells CASSLVPLGTSTDTQYF. The CDR3, as DNA: TGCGCCAGCAGCTTGGTACCGCTAGGGACTAGCACAGATACGCAGTATTTT.

This clonotype was detected many times. This chain connects TRBV5-1 to TRBJ2-1; 14 bases align to TRBD2. The CDR3 runs 16 residues. Germline V gives CDR1 SGHRS, CDR2 YFSETQ. V trimming: 4 bases; J trimming: 7 bases; junction bases outside the gene matches: 7. The CDR3 DNA is TGCGCCAGCAGCCATCCGGGACTAGCGGGAGAGAATGAGCAGTTCTTC. It is translated as CASSHPGLAGENEQFF. Full variable domain (outside the CDR3, taken from reference TRBV5-1 and TRBJ2-1): KAGVTQTPRYLIKTRGQQVTLSCSPISGHRSVSWYQQTPGQGLQFLFEYFSETQRNKGNFPGRFSGRQFSNSRSEMNVSTLELGDSALYLCASSHPGLAGENEQFFGPGTRLTVL.